The rows below give T cell receptor beta chains drawn from one sample of a study of T cell responses to AZD1222 COVID-19 vaccine. Sequencing was performed with immunoSEQ multiplex PCR; in TCRdb, only in-frame clones are kept and a portion is missing. Among around 150,000 clones, approximately 92% were seen once, and the ten largest hold 5%. Sequences were derived from peripheral blood, sampled on day 0 of AZD1222 vaccination. The receptor set was obtained from an adult in good health. Both conserved end residues are part of each CDR3. The D gene is left open where the match is weak. Only some rows state a clone size, as once, few, many or a class for expanded clones.

TRBJ2-7 | TRBV7-9 | . | . | CASSRGRGPYEQYF | TGTGCCAGCAGCCGTGGGAGGGGGCCCTACGAGCAGTACTTC
TRBJ2-1 | TRBV6-5 | . | . | CASSYSQRDNEQFF | TGTGCCAGCAGTTACTCTCAGCGGGACAATGAGCAGTTCTTC
TRBJ1-4 | TRBV24-1 | . | once | CATSDPPQGGHNEKLFF | TGTGCCACCAGTGATCCCCCACAAGGGGGACATAATGAAAAACTGTTTTTT
TRBJ2-1 | TRBV12-3/TRBV12-4 | . | . | CATRGTRYNEQFF | TGTGCCACCAGGGGTACACGATACAATGAGCAGTTCTTC
TRBJ2-7 | TRBV27 | . | . | CASSPGPPPWDQYF | TGTGCCAGCAGCCCAGGACCACCTCCTTGGGACCAGTACTTC
TRBJ1-2 | TRBV2 | . | . | CASRRDILYGYTF | TGTGCCAGCAGAAGGGACATTCTTTATGGCTACACCTTC
TRBJ1-2 | TRBV7-6 | . | . | CASSRTGTSNYGYTF | TGTGCCAGCAGCCGAACCGGGACATCTAACTATGGCTACACCTTC
TRBJ1-5 | TRBV5-6 | . | . | CASSLGGGENQPQHF | TGTGCCAGCAGCTTGGGCGGGGGAGAAAATCAGCCCCAGCATTTT
TRBJ2-6 | TRBV3-1/TRBV3-2 | . | . | CASSQASAGANVLTF | TGTGCCAGCAGCCAGGCGAGCGCTGGGGCCAACGTCCTGACTTTC
TRBJ2-7 | TRBV28 | . | . | CASSLPVRNEQYF | TGTGCCAGCAGTTTACCGGTGCGGAACGAGCAGTACTTC
TRBJ2-7 | TRBV6-2/TRBV6-3 | TRBD2 | few | CASSYSVVLAGLRKGYEQYF | TGTGCCAGCAGTTACTCGGTGGTGCTAGCGGGACTCAGGAAAGGGTACGAGCAGTACTTC
TRBJ2-7 | TRBV5-5 | . | once | CASSRFHGPYEQYF | TGTGCCAGCAGCCGGTTCCACGGTCCCTACGAGCAGTACTTC
TRBJ2-5 | TRBV6-5 | . | . | CASSYSEETQYF | TGTGCCAGCAGTTACTCTGAAGAGACCCAGTACTTC
TRBJ1-1 | TRBV29-1 | . | . | CSVGRMNTEAFF | TGCAGCGTTGGGAGGATGAACACTGAAGCTTTCTTT
TRBJ2-4 | TRBV5-4 | . | . | CASSQGWGGDIQYF | TGTGCCAGCAGCCAGGGGTGGGGAGGAGACATTCAGTACTTC
TRBJ2-4 | TRBV28 | . | . | CASQDRRKNIQYF | TGTGCCAGCCAAGACAGGAGAAAAAACATTCAGTACTTC
TRBJ1-1 | TRBV6-6 | . | few | CASSYSLRTEAFF | TGTGCCAGCAGTTACTCCCTTCGGACTGAAGCTTTCTTT